The 4 T cell receptor beta chains presented below share a single source sample, sequenced in a study of CD8 T cells in ankylosing spondylitis. General study findings and limits: A TCR beta motif made of fewer than ten highly homologous variants seemed typical of ankylosing spondylitis blood.

TCRdb re-derived calls from the 5' RACE reads in MiXCR, one entry per CDR3 protein. The data contain 700,000 to 850,000 distinct CDR3 sequences, roughly 12% of them singletons. These receptors are not linked to any known antigen. The sample was blood, either unsorted or a sorted T cell fraction (not recorded which). These receptors were obtained from a male donor with ankylosing spondylitis.

This clonotype has at least ten counts. V usage is TRBV29-1 and J usage is TRBJ2-3, with a possible D match to TRBD1 (6 bases). Trimming removed 6 bases from V and 2 bases from J, with 15 bases in between. This CDR3 is built from 14 residues. CDR1 is SQVTM, CDR2 ANQGSEA, per germline. CDR3 region: CSVPLTGNTDTQYF. The CDR3 bases are TGCAGCGTGCCACTGACAGGAAACACAGATACGCAGTATTTT.

This chain uses TRBV18 with TRBJ1-5; D is unresolved. V was cut by 5 bases and J by 4 bases, with 12 bases left in between. The CDR3 loop spans 14 amino acids. Looked up from germline, CDR1 is KGHSH and CDR2 is LQKENI. The CDR3 protein is CASSFGGRNQPQHF. CDR3 DNA sequence: TGTGCCAGCTCATTTGGCGGGCGGAATCAGCCCCAGCATTTT.

The table lists this clonotype with many counts. V usage is TRBV20-1 and J usage is TRBJ1-4, with 7 bases aligning to TRBD1. Germline V gene lookup returns CDR1 DFQATT and CDR2 SNEGSKA (reference sequence). This CDR3 is 12 amino acids long. V gave up 5 bases and J gave up 6 bases; unmatched junction bases: 3. CDR3 sequence (DNA): TGCAGTGCTCCGGGACAGCATGAAAAACTGTTTTTT. Its protein product is CSAPGQHEKLFF.

This clonotype was observed a few times. The V and J genes are TRBV12-3 or TRBV12-4 and TRBJ1-4; unclear D gene. CDR3 length equals 15 residues. V gave up 5 bases and J gave up 0 bases, with 10 bases separating them. The CDR3 protein is CASSQNSATNEKLFF. The CDR3, as DNA: TGTGCCAGCAGTCAAAACAGTGCAACTAATGAAAAACTGTTTTTT.